Described below is a single T cell receptor (beta chain) sequence and its context. The antigen this receptor binds is unknown. The record has no base qualities; no much larger clone is one base away. This sample was taken from a study of cytomegalovirus exposure and HLA in healthy donors (dated by TCRdb to about 2017). Concerning the study at large: An earlier analysis of roughly 610 of the donors reported about 300 Gb of sequence data and 90 million to 120 million unique TCR beta sequences obtained from about 179 million T cells. An early release covering some 640 HLA-typed donors comprised around 300 gigabases of sequencing data and tens of millions of unique TCR sequences. Among the roughly 410 genotyped donors, about 85% belonged to the genetic ancestry cluster associated with self-reported Caucasian donors. The study aimed to test whether cataloging public T cell receptors could reveal signatures of past pathogen exposure. Using immunosequencing, the study profiled T cell repertoires from 500 to 800 subjects and related those repertoires to cytomegalovirus serostatus. A separate validation cohort of roughly 130 different subjects was used in addition to the roughly 700-subject first cohort. To predict cytomegalovirus infection status, the study brought together high-throughput TCR immunosequencing, statistical association of individual TCRs with disease status, and machine learning. A later analysis re-examined previously published TCR beta repertoires from 610 or so donors and added high-resolution HLA genotyping to investigate patterns of TCR occurrence. In the later analysis, no new phenotypic data were used to find candidate immune exposures; instead, reliance was placed on TCR beta sequences and their occurrence across donors. An earlier analysis of roughly 600 of the donors used high-throughput TCR beta sequencing to judge whether each TCR beta V gene segment behaved as functional or pseudogenic. Donor age, sex, ethnicity and CMV serostatus were collected together with the repertoire data. A later genetic analysis used genome-wide SNP genotypes for about 65% of the roughly 670 donors, treating that subset as a discovery cohort. Every repertoire in the discovery cohort had been generated on one and the same sequencing platform. HLA typing covered class I and class II loci at four-digit resolution. The number of donors typed differed by locus, with roughly 620-630 for A, B, C, DRB1 and DQB1, more than 500 for DQA1, about 610 for DPA1, and about 450 for DPB1. Because of strong linkage in the cohort, five DR-DQ haplotypes were treated as single units for association and clustering. Across some 400 genotyped donors of the cohort, an average of about 200,000 unique TCR beta nucleotide sequences per donor were sequenced, and roughly 18% of those sequences were non-productive. Study-level results and caveats: Correlated functional status among segregating V segments might be attributable to linkage disequilibrium, but an unknown experimental factor could not be ruled out. The study listed over 150 TCR beta chains as associated with cytomegalovirus. A later genetic analysis reported fewer N-insertions in productive TCRs among donors in an Asian-associated ancestry cluster than the approximately 700-donor mean. Most CMV-associated TCR beta chains appeared to be HLA-restricted in a later analysis, and the HLA associations seemed to be driven largely by CMV exposure. A few of the identified cytomegalovirus-associated TCR beta chains were confirmed in vitro to be specific for cytomegalovirus antigens. Assigning TCR associations to individual alleles was difficult when HLA alleles, especially DR and DQ, strongly co-occurred. The authors suggested that the approach could potentially be extended to other disease states and immunological phenotypes. A cluster of highly shared sequence variants was judged likely to be a technical artifact of the sequencing pipeline. The earlier analysis of around 600 of the donors excluded 15 to 20 rarely observed V segments, including chromosome 9 orphons, because counts were too low. Presence/absence analyses assumed roughly uniform sequencing depth across donors, an assumption that may not hold. A further reported finding was that TCR beta sequences accurately predicted the HLA-A and HLA-B alleles for most subjects in the first cohort. Cytomegalovirus status was reported to be diagnosed by the classifier with high specificity and sensitivity in both the original and validation cohorts. Because HLA typing was unavailable for some donors at each locus, only the typed subset was used in association tests. In a later analysis, the rate of TCR association differed among HLA loci, with DRB1 alleles having the most associated TCRs and HLA-C alleles having the fewest. While some public TCRs were present in many individuals, most TCR sequences turned up only very rarely across donors. In an earlier analysis of around 600 of the donors, most TCR beta V segments appeared in productive rearrangements about 90% or about 30% of the time, broadly matching IMGT annotations. V-gene and J-gene trimming of TCR beta chains was associated with a missense DCLRE1C variant in a later genetic analysis, and the association was replicated in an independent cohort. A later analysis reported that several top co-occurrence clusters appeared linked to parvovirus B19, influenza, CMV and Epstein-Barr virus. A later analysis found that HLA-associated TCR beta chains were more clonally expanded and had lower generation probabilities than equally common non-associated chains. Specific HLA alleles were associated with 16,951 TCR beta sequences at a false discovery rate of 0.05 in a later analysis. For the cohort, immune exposure information was limited to CMV serostatus. In this cohort, only TCR beta chains were sequenced, and detectable features were limited by the absence of alpha or paired-chain data.

The method behind the library was the immunoSEQ multiplex PCR assay. For the multiplex PCR, a mixture combining 60 forward primers for TCR Vbeta segments and 13 reverse primers for TCR Jbeta segments was used. A multiplex PCR assay on genomic DNA amplified the CDR3 region of rearranged TCR beta genes. Amplified TCR beta libraries were sequenced as 87-base-pair reads on the Illumina HiSeq System. As for the original processing: Across the 600 to 700 repertoires, a later analysis counted tens of millions of unique TCR beta chains, some 11 million of which were shared by at least two donors. Raw reads were error-corrected and collapsed into unique sequences by a nearest-neighbor algorithm in which closely related sequences were merged to remove PCR and sequencing errors. To assign V, D and J gene segments, CDR3 sequences were aligned to IMGT reference sequences. For a sequence to be retained, a match of at least six nucleotides to both a V gene segment and a J gene segment was required. Rearrangements were called productive when the CDR3 lacked stop codons and stayed in frame with V and J; all others were non-productive. Following IMGT convention, CDR3 was defined as the stretch from the second conserved V-encoded cysteine up to the conserved J-encoded phenylalanine. Sequences without an unambiguous match to a single V gene segment were excluded from the earlier analysis of a few hundred of the donors. An earlier analysis of fewer than 750 of the donors classified V segments as functional when productive rearrangements were above 56.7% and as segregating when the standard deviation between donors was above 5%. To diagnose cytomegalovirus status from the catalog of TCR beta chain sequences, a statistical classification framework was built. V and J gene assignment, in a later analysis, came from comparing TCR nucleotide sequences with IMGT/GENE-DB human TR gene sequences. A later analysis assigned CDR3 sequences and most-parsimonious VDJ recombination scenarios with the TCRdist pipeline. A later analysis defined each TCR beta chain by its CDR3 amino acid sequence plus V-gene family, and excluded reads lacking a unique V-gene family. As a way to deal with suspected cross-contamination and a sequencing artifact, a later analysis dropped roughly 620 nucleotide sequences that were highly shared and had low generation probability. In a later analysis, a clonal expansion index was calculated for each public chain from normalized within-repertoire ranks of inferred template counts. In a later analysis, generation probabilities were computed with a VDJ recombination model fitted to out-of-frame rearrangements, and the resulting probabilities were checked against IGoR. In a later analysis, TCR-TCR, TCR-HLA and TCR-CMV co-occurrence was scored with hypergeometric tests, and a repertoire-size bias correction was applied to TCR pairs. False discovery rates were estimated in a later analysis by permuting HLA or CMV assignments 20 times. A later analysis grouped co-occurring TCRs with DBSCAN, adding TCRdist sequence similarity when clustering within HLA-allele-positive subsets. Repertoires with fewer than 30,000 or more than 120,000 public chains, plus five repertoires with anomalous nucleotide sharing, were excluded from co-occurrence clustering. In TCRdb, the immuneACCESS table is reduced to in-frame sequences with V and J assigned. These tables do not hold every clone; where another copy was compared, an unresolved V gene accounts for under half, and the others remain unexplained. That table supplies the V and J calls and clone size; D and trimming were determined from the DNA. In all, the sample holds about 150,000 clones, and 65% to 80% of those were seen once. Together, the top ten hold 10% to 15% of the sample.

The cohort was made up of 650 to 700 healthy bone marrow donors. Cohort members were all nominally healthy when sampled, although unrecorded immune exposures were likely present. The donor was CMV seropositive and was included in the group of 300 or so seropositive cohort members. Each donor provided a peripheral blood sample, and peripheral blood mononuclear cells were used for TCR beta sequencing. Genomic DNA extraction from the blood cell samples was performed with the Qiagen DNeasy Blood Extraction Kit. The receptor's source is a man in his forties or fifties in good health and CMV-seropositive. Specimen: PBMCs.

The CDR3 reads CASSRNRPGGENTEAFF. The DNA is TGTGCCAGCAGCCGAAATCGTCCAGGGGGCGAAAACACTGAAGCTTTCTTT. The V and J segments used are TRBV7-2 and TRBJ1-1, and 8 junction bases match TRBD1. Trimmed from V: 5 bases; trimmed from J: 2 bases; junction bases lacking a gene match: 13. Measured from the cysteine to the phenylalanine, the CDR3 is 17 residues long. Just CDR3 DNA is preserved here, 51 bases in frame from base 1. Sequences SGHTA (CDR1) and FQGNSA (CDR2) are obtained from the germline V gene.